This T cell receptor (beta chain) emerged from a study of CD8 T cells in Susac syndrome. Study-level information: Sequenced Susac syndrome patients included more than 5 with active disease and fewer than ten who were in remission.

The CDR3 has 12 residues. The ends were cut back, 1 base at V and 7 bases at J, with 7 bases in the middle. RNA in amounts of about 0.5 to 1 ug was reverse transcribed with random hexamers. Amplification of TCR beta CDR3 spanned 54 Vbeta and 13 Jbeta via immunoSEQ multiplex PCR. TCRdb reanalysed the immunoSEQ multiplex PCR reads using MiXCR and keeps one entry per CDR3 protein. The sample lists 100,000 to 150,000 distinct CDR3 sequences; around 94% were seen once. TCR beta was sequenced from blood CD8+ and CD4+ T cells. The patients with Susac syndrome satisfied recently defined diagnostic criteria for either definite or probable disease.

Material: CD8+ T cells from PBMCs. The sequence was collected from a human donor with Susac syndrome. The chain links TRBV12-3 or TRBV12-4 to TRBJ1-1; D is uncertain. CDR3: CASSLVRIEAFF. The CDR3 coding sequence is TGTGCCAGCAGTTTAGTGAGAATTGAAGCTTTCTTT.